This is a list of T cell receptor beta chains from one sample in a study of OX40 agonist ivuxolimab in advanced cancers. Here immunoSEQ multiplex PCR was the method, and the copy in TCRdb shows in-frame clones only, minus some. The sample yields tens of thousands of clones, around 80% seen once. The source was CD4+ or CD8+ T cells sorted from blood, collected in a trial of the OX40 agonist ivuxolimab. The receptor source for this set is an adult with an advanced solid tumor such as melanoma, head and neck, liver or kidney cancer. Both conserved end residues are part of each CDR3. D genes are given only for firm matches. The size field is filled for only some rows; it gives once, few, many or a size class.

clone size	V gene	D gene	J gene	CDR3 protein	CDR3 DNA
few	TRBV6-5	TRBD1	TRBJ1-1	CASSLAGQGSEAFF	TGTGCCAGCTCCCTTGCTGGACAGGGGTCTGAAGCTTTCTTT
.	TRBV5-1	.	TRBJ2-5	CASSFTDEKETQYF	TGCGCCAGCAGCTTTACCGATGAGAAAGAGACCCAGTACTTC
.	TRBV7-2	.	TRBJ1-1	CASSLNQGTEAFF	TGTGCCAGCAGCTTAAACCAGGGCACTGAAGCTTTCTTT
.	TRBV7-2	.	TRBJ2-5	CASSSTGTETQYF	TGTGCCAGCAGCTCTACAGGAACAGAGACCCAGTACTTC
once	TRBV7-6	.	TRBJ2-5	CASSEDHRVGSTQYF	TGTGCCAGCAGCGAAGACCACAGGGTCGGATCGACCCAGTACTTC
few	TRBV29-1	.	TRBJ1-2	CSVEDWKDRDGYTF	TGCAGCGTTGAAGATTGGAAGGATCGGGATGGCTACACCTTC
few	TRBV7-2	TRBD1	TRBJ2-7	CASSSTGTGAYEQYF	TGTGCCAGCAGCTCTACCGGGACAGGGGCCTACGAGCAGTACTTC
.	TRBV6-1	.	TRBJ2-3	CASSLLATDTQYF	TGTGCCAGCAGTCTGCTAGCCACAGATACGCAGTATTTT
.	TRBV28	TRBD2	TRBJ2-1	CASSLLAGGPDSYNEQFF	TGTGCCAGCAGTCTACTAGCGGGAGGGCCTGATTCCTACAATGAGCAGTTCTTC
.	TRBV7-2	TRBD2	TRBJ2-3	CASSQKSLRLAGNTDTQYF	TGTGCCAGCAGCCAAAAATCATTAAGACTAGCGGGGAACACAGATACGCAGTATTTT
.	TRBV11-2	.	TRBJ2-1	CASSLLWRSGPNEQFF	TGTGCCAGCAGCTTACTCTGGAGGTCCGGACCCAATGAGCAGTTCTTC
.	TRBV5-6	.	TRBJ2-2	CASSLPGPGELFF	TGTGCCAGCAGCCTGCCGGGTCCCGGGGAGCTGTTTTTT
.	TRBV28	.	TRBJ2-5	CASFQGPGTEYQETQYF	TGTGCCAGCTTCCAGGGCCCCGGGACGGAGTACCAAGAGACCCAGTACTTC
.	TRBV6-5	.	TRBJ2-1	CASSLRYSGVGQFF	TGTGCCAGCAGTCTACGTTATTCAGGGGTGGGGCAGTTCTTC
.	TRBV10-3	.	TRBJ2-7	CAINGGSGYEQYF	TGTGCCATCAACGGAGGATCGGGCTACGAGCAGTACTTC
.	TRBV7-2	TRBD2	TRBJ2-1	CASSPSGDNEQFF	TGTGCCAGCAGCCCTAGCGGGGACAATGAGCAGTTCTTC
.	TRBV7-2	.	TRBJ2-2	CASSLRPTNTGELFF	TGTGCCAGCAGCTTACGGCCTACGAACACCGGGGAGCTGTTTTTT
.	TRBV6-6	.	TRBJ2-7	CASSYLPATYEQYF	TGTGCCAGCAGTTACCTCCCCGCCACCTACGAGCAGTACTTC
.	TRBV4-1	.	TRBJ2-3	CASSQGTGGSSDTQYF	TGCGCCAGCAGCCAGGGGACCGGGGGCAGCTCAGATACGCAGTATTTT
few	TRBV7-9	.	TRBJ2-1	CASSSRSGPRGQFF	TGTGCCAGCAGCTCCCGATCGGGCCCACGAGGGCAGTTCTTC
medium-sized	TRBV2	.	TRBJ2-7	CASRNNDQSYEQYF	TGTGCCAGCAGGAACAATGATCAGTCATACGAGCAGTACTTC
.	TRBV28	TRBD1	TRBJ1-3	CASSVTGGSGNTIYF	TGTGCCAGCAGTGTAACAGGGGGCTCTGGAAACACCATATATTTT
.	TRBV2	.	TRBJ2-1	CATMKLVMGNEQFF	TGTGCCACAATGAAACTAGTCATGGGGAATGAGCAGTTCTTC
.	TRBV6-5	.	TRBJ2-7	CASSYRGDRIYEQYF	TGTGCCAGCAGTTACCGAGGGGACCGGATTTACGAGCAGTACTTC
.	TRBV11-3	.	TRBJ2-5	CASSLGQRETQYF	TGTGCCAGCAGCTTAGGACAGCGGGAGACCCAGTACTTC
.	TRBV5-1	TRBD2	TRBJ2-7	CASGGTSGLGGEQYF	TGCGCCAGCGGCGGGACTAGCGGGTTAGGTGGCGAGCAGTACTTC
.	TRBV28	.	TRBJ1-2	CASSFAAYGYTF	TGTGCCAGCAGTTTCGCCGCGTATGGCTACACCTTC
.	TRBV5-1	TRBD1	TRBJ2-5	CASSYSGTGETQYF	TGCGCCAGCAGCTATTCCGGGACAGGAGAGACCCAGTACTTC
.	TRBV6-5	.	TRBJ1-2	CASSPGQPSRGYTF	TGTGCCAGCAGTCCCGGACAGCCCTCGCGGGGCTACACCTTC
.	TRBV7-2	.	TRBJ2-2	CASSFGPSSGELFF	TGTGCCAGCAGCTTCGGGCCATCCTCCGGGGAGCTGTTTTTT
.	TRBV30	TRBD1	TRBJ1-5	CAWSERGRDRVQPQHF	TGTGCCTGGAGTGAGAGGGGGCGCGACCGGGTTCAGCCCCAGCATTTT
.	TRBV28	TRBD1	TRBJ2-2	CASSKQGKDGELFF	TGTGCCAGCAGTAAACAGGGGAAAGACGGGGAGCTGTTTTTT
.	TRBV28	.	TRBJ1-4	CASSSETGEKLFF	TGTGCCAGCAGTTCAGAGACAGGTGAAAAACTGTTTTTT
.	TRBV5-6	TRBD1	TRBJ1-6	CASSYRDRVLSPLHF	TGTGCCAGCAGCTATAGGGACAGGGTCCTATCACCCCTCCACTTT
.	TRBV7-9	.	TRBJ2-7	CASSPKGPYEQYF	TGTGCCAGCAGCCCTAAGGGCCCCTACGAGCAGTACTTC
.	TRBV19	.	TRBJ2-1	CASSINTGVRYNEQFF	TGTGCCAGTAGTATAAACACGGGAGTTAGGTACAATGAGCAGTTCTTC
.	TRBV5-1	.	TRBJ2-1	CASSLNALGQHNEQFF	TGCGCCAGCAGCTTAAATGCCCTTGGACAGCATAACGAGCAGTTCTTC
.	TRBV5-6	.	TRBJ2-5	CASSLKGTQYF	TGTGCCAGCAGCCTTAAGGGAACCCAGTACTTC
.	TRBV5-6	.	TRBJ2-5	CASSTKWGYAFQETQYF	TGTGCCAGCAGCACCAAATGGGGATACGCCTTCCAAGAGACCCAGTACTTC
.	TRBV28	TRBD2	TRBJ2-5	CASSLPLAGNYQETQYF	TGTGCCAGCAGTCTCCCACTAGCGGGTAACTACCAAGAGACCCAGTACTTC
.	TRBV11-2	.	TRBJ1-5	CASSSQGGSNQPQHF	TGTGCCAGCAGCTCCCAGGGAGGTAGCAATCAGCCCCAGCATTTT